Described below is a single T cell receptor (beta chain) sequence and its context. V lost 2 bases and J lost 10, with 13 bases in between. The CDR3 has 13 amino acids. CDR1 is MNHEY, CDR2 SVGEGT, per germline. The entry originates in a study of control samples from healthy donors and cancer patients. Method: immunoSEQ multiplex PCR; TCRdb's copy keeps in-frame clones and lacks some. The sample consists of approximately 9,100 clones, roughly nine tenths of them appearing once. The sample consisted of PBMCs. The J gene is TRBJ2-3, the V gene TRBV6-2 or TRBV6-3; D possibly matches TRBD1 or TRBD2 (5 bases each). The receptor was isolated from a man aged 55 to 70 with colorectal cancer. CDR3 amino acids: CASSYGGTGPQYF. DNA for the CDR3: TGTGCCAGCAGTTACGGGGGAACTGGGCCGCAGTATTTT.